The source of this TCR beta chain is a study of blood T cell repertoires in COVID-19. The overall study: Sample material is recorded as cDNA or gDNA derived from T cells, B-cell-depleted T cells, or PBMCs.

This CDR3 has 14 residues. V lost 6 bases and J lost 6; bases outside the gene matches: 11. The germline CDR1 and CDR2 sequences are SQVTM and ANQGSEA. Per the study methods: Estimation of nucleated cell counts was performed using reference gene primer amplification. The assay was immunoSEQ multiplex PCR, and TCRdb's table has in-frame clones only and misses some. V and J calls and clone size are given by that table; D and trimming were obtained from the DNA. The sample has about 120,000 clones, more than 70% seen once. Sequences were obtained from peripheral blood. This chain links TRBV29-1 with TRBJ1-5; 7 nucleotides align to TRBD1. The clonotype comes from a human donor in a cohort sampled during active COVID-19. The CDR3: CSVASEGASQPQHF. As DNA, the CDR3 is TGCAGCGTCGCGAGCGAGGGGGCGAGTCAGCCCCAGCATTTT.